The entry that follows covers one T cell receptor (beta chain) sequence. Its specificity is not known. The data were taken from a study of vaccination and CD4 T cells after COVID-19. Treatment noted: approximately 10-day PBMC culture with coronavirus spike peptide pools or control peptides (ViraFEST assay). The Oncomine TCR Beta short-read assay generated sequence data from the DNA of cultured CD4+ T cells. TCRdb re-called the PCR reads with MiXCR, one entry per CDR3 protein. Among 19,000 or so distinct CDR3 sequences, 80% were seen once, and the ten largest hold roughly 17%. The receptor was isolated from a human donor who received a COVID-19 vaccine. The sample here was CD4+ T cells from blood, cultured in vitro, taken after SARS-CoV-2 vaccination.

The CDR3 bases are TGTGCCAGCAGTGGAGGGAGGGTTGGGCAGCCCCAGCATTTT. Protein sequence: CASSGGRVGQPQHF. V and J are TRBV12-3 or TRBV12-4 and TRBJ1-5; D not certain. Trimming stripped 5 bases from V and 7 bases from J, with 15 bases between. The CDR3 extends over 14 amino acids.